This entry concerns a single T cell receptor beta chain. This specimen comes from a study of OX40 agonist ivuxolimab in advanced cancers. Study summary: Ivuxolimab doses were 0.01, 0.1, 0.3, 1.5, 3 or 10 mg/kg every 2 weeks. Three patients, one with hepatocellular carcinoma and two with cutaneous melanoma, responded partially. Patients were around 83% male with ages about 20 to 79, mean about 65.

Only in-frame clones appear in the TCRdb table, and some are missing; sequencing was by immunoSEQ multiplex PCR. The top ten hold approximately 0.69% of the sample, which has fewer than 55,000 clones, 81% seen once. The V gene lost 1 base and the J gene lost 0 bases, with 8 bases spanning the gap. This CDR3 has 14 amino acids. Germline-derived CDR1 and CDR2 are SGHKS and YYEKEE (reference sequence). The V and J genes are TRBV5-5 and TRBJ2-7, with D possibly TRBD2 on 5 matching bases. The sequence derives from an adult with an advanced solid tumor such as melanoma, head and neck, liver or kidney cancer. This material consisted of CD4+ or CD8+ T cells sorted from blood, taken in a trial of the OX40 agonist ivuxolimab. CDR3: CASSLLAFSYEQYF. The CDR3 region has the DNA TGTGCCAGCAGCTTGCTAGCCTTCTCCTACGAGCAGTACTTC.